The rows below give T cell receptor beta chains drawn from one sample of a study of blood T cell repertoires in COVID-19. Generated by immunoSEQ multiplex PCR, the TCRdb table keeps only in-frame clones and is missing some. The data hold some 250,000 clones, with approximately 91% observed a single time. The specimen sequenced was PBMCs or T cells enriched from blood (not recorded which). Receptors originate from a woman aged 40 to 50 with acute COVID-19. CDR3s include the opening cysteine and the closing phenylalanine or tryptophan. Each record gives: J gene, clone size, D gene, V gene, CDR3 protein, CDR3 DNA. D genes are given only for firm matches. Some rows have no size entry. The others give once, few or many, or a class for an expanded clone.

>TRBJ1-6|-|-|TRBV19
CASSPRESSYNSPLHF
TGTGCCAGTAGTCCGCGGGAGAGCTCCTATAATTCACCCCTCCACTTT
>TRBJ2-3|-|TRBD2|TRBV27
CASSSAEASGGVTDTQYF
TGTGCCAGCAGTTCCGCCGAGGCTAGCGGGGGCGTCACAGATACGCAGTATTTT
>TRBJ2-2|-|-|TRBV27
CASSLRERLNTGELFF
TGTGCCAGCAGTTTACGGGAAAGGTTGAACACCGGGGAGCTGTTTTTT
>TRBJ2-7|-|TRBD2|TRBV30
CAWTVTAGGEQYF
TGTGCCTGGACAGTCACAGCGGGAGGGGAGCAGTACTTC
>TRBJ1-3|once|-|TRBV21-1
CASSKGQGYSGNTIYF
TGTGCCAGCAGCAAGGGACAGGGCTATTCTGGAAACACCATATATTTT
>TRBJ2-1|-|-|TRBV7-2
CASSLARGSYNEQFF
TGTGCCAGCAGCTTAGCTAGGGGCTCCTACAATGAGCAGTTCTTC
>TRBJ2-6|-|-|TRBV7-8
CASSLPHLEGSGANVLTF
TGTGCCAGCAGTTTGCCCCACCTAGAAGGCTCTGGGGCCAACGTCCTGACTTTC
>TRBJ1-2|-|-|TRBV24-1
CATSALPCPRYYGYTF
TGTGCCACCAGTGCCCTCCCGTGTCCGCGGTACTATGGCTACACCTTC
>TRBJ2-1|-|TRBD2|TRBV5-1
CASSVGTSAYNEQFF
TGCGCCAGCAGCGTCGGGACTAGCGCCTACAATGAGCAGTTCTTC
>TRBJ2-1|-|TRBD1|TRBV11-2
CASSLIGTGSGNEQFF
TGTGCCAGCAGCTTAATCGGGACAGGGTCGGGAAATGAGCAGTTCTTC
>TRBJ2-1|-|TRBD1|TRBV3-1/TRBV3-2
CASSQNPGWTGGFYEQFF
TGTGCCAGCAGCCAGAACCCCGGCTGGACAGGGGGTTTCTATGAGCAGTTCTTC
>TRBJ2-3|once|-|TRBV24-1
CATGGKSTDTQYF
TGTGCCACTGGAGGGAAAAGTACAGATACGCAGTATTTT
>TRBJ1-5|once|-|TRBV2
CASKEKGDGNQPQHF
TGTGCCAGCAAGGAGAAGGGGGATGGAAATCAGCCCCAGCATTTT
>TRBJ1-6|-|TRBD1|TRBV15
CATSRGDRGQLNNSPLHF
TGTGCCACCAGCAGGGGGGACAGGGGGCAATTGAATAATTCACCCCTCCACTTT
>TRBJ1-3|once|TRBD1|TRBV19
CASSIQGASGNTIYF
TGTGCCAGTAGTATCCAGGGGGCGTCTGGAAACACCATATATTTT
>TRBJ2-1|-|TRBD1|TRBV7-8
CASSYSGTGSDEQFF
TGTGCCAGCAGCTACTCCGGGACAGGTAGCGATGAGCAGTTCTTC
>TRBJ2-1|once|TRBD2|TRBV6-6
CASSLNSLAGSYHEQFF
TGTGCCAGCAGTCTCAACTCCTTAGCGGGATCCTACCATGAGCAGTTCTTC
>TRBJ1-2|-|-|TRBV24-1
CATSGSYDGNYGYTF
TGTGCCACCAGTGGATCATATGACGGGAACTATGGCTACACCTTC
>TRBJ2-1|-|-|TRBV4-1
CASSLTRFSDEQFF
TGCGCCAGCAGCCTGACTAGATTTTCGGATGAGCAGTTCTTC
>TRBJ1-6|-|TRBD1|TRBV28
CASSPGDRGHNSPLHF
TGTGCCAGCAGCCCCGGGGACAGGGGGCATAATTCACCCCTCCACTTT
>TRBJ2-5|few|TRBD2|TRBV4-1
CASSQDVALAGTETQYF
TGCGCCAGCAGCCAAGATGTCGCACTAGCGGGGACAGAGACCCAGTACTTC
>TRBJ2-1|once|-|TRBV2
CASRRNEQFF
TGTGCCAGCAGGAGGAATGAGCAGTTCTTC
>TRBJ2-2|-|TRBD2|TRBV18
CASSPQVAGANTGELFF
TGTGCCAGCTCACCCCAGGTAGCGGGGGCGAACACCGGGGAGCTGTTTTTT
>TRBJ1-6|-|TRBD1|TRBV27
CASSSQGTRGNSPLHF
TGTGCCAGCAGTTCACAGGGGACGCGCGGGAATTCACCCCTCCACTTT
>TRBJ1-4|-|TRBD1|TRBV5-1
CASSLGAGTVGEKLFF
TGCGCCAGCAGCTTGGGAGCCGGGACAGTCGGTGAAAAACTGTTTTTT
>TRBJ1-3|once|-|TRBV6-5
CASMKTVLGNTIYF
TGTGCCAGCATGAAGACGGTACTCGGGAACACCATATATTTT
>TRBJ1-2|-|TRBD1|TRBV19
CASTQDRAADGYTF
TGTGCCAGTACCCAAGACAGGGCAGCGGATGGCTACACCTTC
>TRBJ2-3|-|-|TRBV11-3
CASSLGAGIQTDTQYF
TGTGCCAGCAGCTTAGGGGCAGGGATACAGACAGATACGCAGTATTTT
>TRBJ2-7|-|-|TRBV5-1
CASSQTTGYEQYF
TGCGCCAGCAGCCAAACCACGGGGTACGAGCAGTACTTC
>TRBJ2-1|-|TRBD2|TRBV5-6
CASSFDWTSGRNNEQFF
TGTGCCAGCAGCTTTGACTGGACTAGCGGGAGGAACAATGAGCAGTTCTTC
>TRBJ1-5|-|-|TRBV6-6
CASSSTYQPQHF
TGTGCCAGCAGTTCCACTTATCAGCCCCAGCATTTT
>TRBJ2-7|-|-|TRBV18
CASSPRQRFSEQYF
TGTGCCAGCTCACCACGGCAGCGGTTTAGCGAGCAGTACTTC
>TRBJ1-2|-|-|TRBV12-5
CASGLDQGHGYTF
TGTGCTAGTGGTTTGGACCAGGGGCATGGCTACACCTTC
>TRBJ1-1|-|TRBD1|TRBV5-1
CASSLATGGGTEAFF
TGCGCCAGCAGCTTGGCCACAGGGGGAGGGACTGAAGCTTTCTTT
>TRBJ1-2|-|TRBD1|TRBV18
CASSLNTGDGYTF
TGTGCCAGCTCACTAAACACAGGGGACGGCTACACCTTC